This is a list of T cell receptor beta chains from one sample in a study of clonality assessment in lymphoblastic leukemia. TCRdb reprocessed the PCR reads via MiXCR and lists one record per CDR3 protein. The sample lists around 410 distinct CDR3 sequences; roughly 30% were seen once. All receptors come from a human donor with acute lymphoblastic leukemia. Both conserved end residues are part of each CDR3. Fields, in order: J gene, V gene, CDR3 protein.

J: TRBJ1-1; V: TRBV2; CDR3: CASILGIEAFF
J: TRBJ1-6; V: TRBV11-3; CDR3: CASSHRRNSPLHF
J: TRBJ2-2; V: TRBV12-3/TRBV12-4; CDR3: CASSKTSGDLLNTGELFF
J: TRBJ1-1; V: TRBV6-2/TRBV6-3; CDR3: CASKVGGVYTEAFF
J: TRBJ2-1; V: TRBV6-2/TRBV6-3; CDR3: CASRVDRDRGNNEQFF
J: TRBJ2-3; V: TRBV2; CDR3: CASLGSGGTDTQYF
J: TRBJ2-7; V: TRBV12-3/TRBV12-4; CDR3: CASRGQGQGSYEQYF
J: TRBJ1-1; V: TRBV7-3; CDR3: CASSLLHYSEAFF
J: TRBJ1-2; V: TRBV5-6; CDR3: CASILPLANYGYTF
J: TRBJ1-3; V: TRBV6-5; CDR3: CASSVASGNTIYF
J: TRBJ1-2; V: TRBV7-9; CDR3: CASSLNDPGGYTF
J: TRBJ2-7; V: TRBV30; CDR3: CARSKEGQNYEQYF
J: TRBJ2-7; V: TRBV3-1; CDR3: CASSQVASGSAEQYF
J: TRBJ2-1; V: TRBV6-1; CDR3: CASSPILDEQFF
J: TRBJ1-1; V: TRBV7-2; CDR3: CASSKRQGARWTEAFF
J: TRBJ2-1; V: TRBV2; CDR3: CASNPPGINEQFF
J: TRBJ2-1; V: TRBV2; CDR3: CASSSGDRSNFYNEQFF
J: TRBJ2-2; V: TRBV7-3; CDR3: CASSLTPGGGELFF
J: TRBJ2-1; V: TRBV5-1; CDR3: CASTPGQDYNEQFF
J: TRBJ1-6; V: TRBV6-2/TRBV6-3; CDR3: CASSYRAGGYNSPLHF
J: TRBJ1-2; V: TRBV3-1; CDR3: CASSHGPPEATNYGYTF
J: TRBJ2-7; V: TRBV28; CDR3: CASRPPPSLEQYF
J: TRBJ2-5; V: TRBV11-2; CDR3: CASSFRGTTERPQETQYF
J: TRBJ2-1; V: TRBV4-1; CDR3: CASSQGASSYNEQFF
J: TRBJ2-2; V: TRBV14; CDR3: CASSQDLAEYTGELFF
J: TRBJ2-1; V: TRBV3-1; CDR3: CASSQDRLAGGRGSEQFF
J: TRBJ1-1; V: TRBV2; CDR3: CASRRNSGGTEAFF
J: TRBJ2-5; V: TRBV30; CDR3: CAWSVTRETQYF
J: TRBJ1-4; V: TRBV7-2; CDR3: CASSLAGTEKKLFF
J: TRBJ2-3; V: TRBV4-2; CDR3: CASSQGQRGSTDTQYF
J: TRBJ1-4; V: TRBV14; CDR3: CASSRLGGTNEKLFF
J: TRBJ2-5; V: TRBV9; CDR3: CASSASGTGYTSRETQYF
J: TRBJ1-2; V: TRBV7-2; CDR3: CASSPGGTENYGYTF
J: TRBJ1-4; V: TRBV6-5; CDR3: CASTTRARGHEKLFF
J: TRBJ2-1; V: TRBV30; CDR3: CAWRSANYNEQFF
J: TRBJ2-1; V: TRBV29-1; CDR3: CSGYRGNNEQFF
J: TRBJ2-1; V: TRBV7-2; CDR3: CASSPTSGGANEQFF
J: TRBJ2-2; V: TRBV11-3; CDR3: CASSPGLAGRGAGELFF
J: TRBJ2-1; V: TRBV7-3; CDR3: CASSASGGVGNEQFF
J: TRBJ2-5; V: TRBV5-5; CDR3: CASSLGQRSQETQYF
J: TRBJ1-2; V: TRBV5-1; CDR3: CASRTGGYGYTF
J: TRBJ1-2; V: TRBV7-3; CDR3: CASSVGPVANYGYTF
J: TRBJ2-3; V: TRBV7-9; CDR3: CASGASRGLRRTDTQYF
J: TRBJ1-4; V: TRBV4-3; CDR3: CASSQGVGEKLFF
J: TRBJ2-3; V: TRBV7-2; CDR3: CASSLGLAGGRTDTQYF
J: TRBJ2-1; V: TRBV2; CDR3: CASSPGQAFLAGDEQFF
J: TRBJ2-3; V: TRBV7-2; CDR3: CASSLQGGPSTDTQYF
J: TRBJ1-5; V: TRBV7-2; CDR3: CASSLGDRPEDQPQRF
J: TRBJ1-5; V: TRBV12-3/TRBV12-4; CDR3: CASHTQGQPQHF
J: TRBJ2-2; V: TRBV27; CDR3: CASSSLAGPGELFF
J: TRBJ1-2; V: TRBV3-1; CDR3: CASSLSVANYGYTF
J: TRBJ1-1; V: TRBV30; CDR3: CAWSRDGGQYNTEAFF
J: TRBJ2-5; V: TRBV2; CDR3: CASSEVSTGGETQYF
J: TRBJ2-6; V: TRBV7-2; CDR3: CASSLIAVSSGANVLTF
J: TRBJ1-4; V: TRBV5-5; CDR3: CASSLAGAKEKLFF